This TCR beta chain originates from a study of blood T cell repertoires in COVID-19 (dated by TCRdb to 2020 to 2022). Regarding the research as a whole: The collaborator samples originated in the United States, Italy and Spain and spanned the acute and convalescent phases of COVID-19. The material from the prospective study consisted of cDNA or gDNA derived from T cells, B-cell-depleted T cells, or PBMCs. The dataset comprised deeply sampled blood TCRbeta repertoires from subjects exposed to, actively infected with, or recovered from COVID-19. The repertoires were released in a freely available public database meant as a resource for research on the immune response to SARS-CoV-2. Samples were obtained from the ongoing ImmuneRACE study (first 160 participants) and from 1,254 subjects provided by 6 global collaborators. A de-identified subject ID, COVID-19 status, age in years and sex were almost always included in the sample metadata. Where available, HLA class I and class II types were taken from metadata supplied by the sample provider and were not determined by assay-based typing. Results the study describes overall, beyond this receptor: The quantity of clinical and demographic metadata differed by source and by participant and was supplied without curation.

TCRbeta CDR3 regions were amplified from genomic DNA by means of the immunoSEQ Assay, a bias-controlled multiplex PCR. In the paper's pipeline: The number of nucleated cells in each sample was estimated by amplification of reference gene primers within the assay. Sequence reads were collapsed and filtered to measure the absolute abundance of every unique TCRbeta CDR3 rearrangement. For each sample, productive Simpson clonality was calculated as the square root of Simpson's diversity index across productive rearrangements. In TCRdb, the immuneACCESS table is reduced to in-frame sequences with V and J assigned. These tables do not hold every clone; where another copy was compared, an unresolved V gene accounts for under half, and the others remain unexplained. V and J calls and clone size are those listed in that table; D and trimming were worked out from the DNA. The sample contains some 170,000 clones, roughly 90% of them found a single time. The ten largest make up 1.5% to 2% of the sample.

Taken from the germline V gene, the CDR1 and CDR2 loops are KGHSH and LQKENI. The CDR3 numbers 13 residues from cysteine through phenylalanine. The CDR3 DNA has 39 bases and is translated from base 1. V is clipped by 8 bases and J by 5 bases, and the sequence between their germline boundaries is 13 bases long. In the case of this clone: Its recognized antigen is unknown. There are no base qualities to consult, and no much larger clone falls within one base.

The collaborating institutions used their own protocols to collect whole blood in K2EDTA tubes. Collaborator samples were shipped for TCRbeta analysis as frozen whole blood, isolated PBMCs, or DNA extracted from either sample type. The rearrangement joined TRBV18 to TRBJ1-5, with TRBD1 perhaps the D gene, on 6 matching bases. The sequence came from a woman in her forties or fifties with acute or convalescent COVID-19. The sequenced sample consisted of peripheral blood. The sequenced DNA is TGTGCCAGCCGGGACATGCTAGATCAGCCCCAGCATTTT. This yields the protein CASRDMLDQPQHF.